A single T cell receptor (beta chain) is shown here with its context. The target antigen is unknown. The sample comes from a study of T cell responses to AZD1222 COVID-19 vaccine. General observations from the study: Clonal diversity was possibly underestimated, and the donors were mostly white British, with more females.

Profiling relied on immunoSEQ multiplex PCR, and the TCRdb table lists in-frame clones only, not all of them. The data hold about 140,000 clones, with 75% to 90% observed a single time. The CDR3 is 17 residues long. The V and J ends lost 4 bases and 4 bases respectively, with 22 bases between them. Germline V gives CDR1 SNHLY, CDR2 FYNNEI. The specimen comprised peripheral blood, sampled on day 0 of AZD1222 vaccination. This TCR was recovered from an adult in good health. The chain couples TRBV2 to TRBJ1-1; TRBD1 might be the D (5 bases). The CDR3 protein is CASSGTRVRYSRTEAFF. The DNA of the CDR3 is TGTGCCAGCAGTGGTACCAGGGTTAGGTATTCCCGCACTGAAGCTTTCTTT.